This T cell receptor (beta chain) was found in a study of blood T cell repertoires in COVID-19. Whole-study context: COVID-19 samples, acute and convalescent, were from the United States, Italy and Spain. T cells, B-cell-depleted T cells, or PBMCs supplied cDNA or gDNA.

Under the authors' procedure: Reference gene primer amplification gave estimated nucleated cell counts. Using immunoSEQ multiplex PCR, the repertoire was profiled, and TCRdb retains in-frame clones only, with some absent. V and J calls plus clone size are reproduced from that table; the DNA served to infer D and trimming. Of around 290,000 clones in the sample, about 89% are singletons; the top ten hold about 4.2%. The CDR3 covers 15 residues. Per the germline V gene, CDR1 is LGHNA and CDR2 is YNFKEQ. Losses at the gene ends were 4 bases for V and 5 bases for J; bases not matched to a gene: 9. The sequencing sample was made of peripheral blood. The source of this sequence is a man aged 35 to 55 with acute or convalescent COVID-19. This chain links TRBV4-2 with TRBJ1-2; 8 nucleotides line up with TRBD1. CDR3 nucleotides: TGTGCCAGCAGCCCCATGGACAGGGAGGGGTATGGCTACACCTTC. Protein: CASSPMDREGYGYTF.